This T cell receptor (beta chain) was recorded in a study of T-cell reconstitution after alpha-beta-depleted transplantation in children. For TCRbeta, the library was prepared with unique molecular identifiers. In TCRdb, the PCR reads were re-called with MiXCR into one record per CDR3 protein. This sample yields 75,000 to 100,000 distinct CDR3 sequences, of which about 8% are seen a single time; 5.5% to 7% belongs to the top ten. V lost 4 bases and J lost 0, with 16 bases in between. This CDR3 comprises 16 residues. Germline V CDR1 and CDR2: DFQATT, SNEGSKA (reference sequence). At least ten counts were recorded for this clonotype.

The chain is built from TRBV20-1 and TRBJ1-5; a possible D gene is TRBD1 (5 bases). This receptor was obtained from a human donor who donated a stem cell graft to a child with congenital amegakaryocytic thrombocytopenia. The sequenced sample was PBMCs from the stem cell graft donor, obtained from the stem cell graft. As DNA, the CDR3 is TGCAGTGCTATGATGGGGGGAGGTCATAGCAATCAGCCCCAGCATTTT. Translated: CSAMMGGGHSNQPQHF.